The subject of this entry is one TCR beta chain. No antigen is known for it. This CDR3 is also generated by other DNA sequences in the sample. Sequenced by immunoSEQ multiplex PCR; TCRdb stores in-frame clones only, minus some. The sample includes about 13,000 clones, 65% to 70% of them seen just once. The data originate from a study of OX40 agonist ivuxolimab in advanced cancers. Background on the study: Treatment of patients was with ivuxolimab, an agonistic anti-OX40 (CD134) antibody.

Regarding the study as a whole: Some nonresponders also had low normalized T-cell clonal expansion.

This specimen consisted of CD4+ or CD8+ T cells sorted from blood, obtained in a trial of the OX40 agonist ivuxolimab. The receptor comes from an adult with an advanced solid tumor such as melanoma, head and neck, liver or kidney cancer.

The CDR3 DNA is TGTGCCAGCAGTGACTCTTTGTCCACTGAAGCTTTCTTT. Its protein is CASSDSLSTEAFF. The chain couples TRBV6-4 to TRBJ1-1, with unresolved D. From germline, CDR1 is MRHNA and CDR2 SNTAGT. Deletions cut 0 bases from V and 4 bases from J, with 6 bases between. The CDR3 totals 13 residues.